This TCR beta chain was recorded in a study of T cell changes during pregnancy in multiple sclerosis. The table lists this clone with a few counts. From germline, CDR1 is SEHNR and CDR2 FQNEAQ (reference sequence). The CDR3 covers 13 residues. Trimming took 5 bases from V and 7 from J; bases not matched to a gene: 3. Sequenced by immunoSEQ multiplex PCR; TCRdb stores in-frame clones only, minus some. Here the sample spans around 60,000 clones, about 92% being singletons. Sequenced here: peripheral blood, sampled in the second trimester of pregnancy. The receptor was isolated from a female donor in good health, enrolled as a control in a pregnancy study. This chain joins TRBV7-9 and TRBJ1-4; 8 nucleotides agree with TRBD1. This CDR3 reads CASSKTGGEKLFF. The CDR3 bases are TGTGCCAGCAGCAAAACAGGGGGTGAAAAACTGTTTTTT.